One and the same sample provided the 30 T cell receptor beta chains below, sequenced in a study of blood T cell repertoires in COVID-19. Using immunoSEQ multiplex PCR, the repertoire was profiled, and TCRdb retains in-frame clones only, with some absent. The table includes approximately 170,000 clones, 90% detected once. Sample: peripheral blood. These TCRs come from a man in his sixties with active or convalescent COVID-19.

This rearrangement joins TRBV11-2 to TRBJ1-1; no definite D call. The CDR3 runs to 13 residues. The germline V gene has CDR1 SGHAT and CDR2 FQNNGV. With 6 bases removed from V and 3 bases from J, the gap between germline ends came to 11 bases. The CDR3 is CASSFNGDTEAFF. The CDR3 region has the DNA TGTGCCAGCAGTTTTAACGGTGACACTGAAGCTTTCTTT.

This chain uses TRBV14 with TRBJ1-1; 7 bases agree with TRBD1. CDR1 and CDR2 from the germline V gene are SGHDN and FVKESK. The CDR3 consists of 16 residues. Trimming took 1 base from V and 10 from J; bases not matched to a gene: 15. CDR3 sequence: CASSQGPETGIPRAFF. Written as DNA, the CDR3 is TGTGCCAGCAGCCAAGGTCCTGAGACAGGGATCCCGAGAGCTTTCTTT.

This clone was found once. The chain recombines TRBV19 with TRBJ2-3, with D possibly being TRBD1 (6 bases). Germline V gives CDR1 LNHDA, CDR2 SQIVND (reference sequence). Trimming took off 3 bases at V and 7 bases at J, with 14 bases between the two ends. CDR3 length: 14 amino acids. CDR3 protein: CASSIRLDSHTQYF. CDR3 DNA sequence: TGTGCCAGTAGTATTCGCCTGGACAGCCATACGCAGTATTTT.

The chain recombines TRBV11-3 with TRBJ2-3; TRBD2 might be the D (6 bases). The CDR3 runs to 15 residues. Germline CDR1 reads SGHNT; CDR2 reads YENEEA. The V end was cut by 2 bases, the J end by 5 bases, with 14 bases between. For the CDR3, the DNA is TGTGCCAGCAGCTTACAACCCGGGACTCAAGATACGCAGTATTTT. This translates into CASSLQPGTQDTQYF.

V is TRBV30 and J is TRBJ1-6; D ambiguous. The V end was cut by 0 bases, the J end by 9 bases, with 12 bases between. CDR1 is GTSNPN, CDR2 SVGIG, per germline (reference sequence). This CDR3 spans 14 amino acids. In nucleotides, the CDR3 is TGTGCCTGGAGTGTACTAGGGTTGGGTTCACCCCTCCACTTT. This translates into CAWSVLGLGSPLHF.

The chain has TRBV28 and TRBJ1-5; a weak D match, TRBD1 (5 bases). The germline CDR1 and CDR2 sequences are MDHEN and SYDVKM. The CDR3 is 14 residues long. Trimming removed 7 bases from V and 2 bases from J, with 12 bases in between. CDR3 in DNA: TGTGCCAGCAACCCGGGAGGGGGCAATCAGCCCCAGCATTTT. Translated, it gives CASNPGGGNQPQHF.

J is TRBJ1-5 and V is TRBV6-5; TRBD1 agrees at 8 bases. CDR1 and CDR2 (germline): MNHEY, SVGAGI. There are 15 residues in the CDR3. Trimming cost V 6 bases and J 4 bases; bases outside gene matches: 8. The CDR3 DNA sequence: TGTGCCAGCAGCCGTGGACAGGGCAGTAATCAGCCCCAGCATTTT. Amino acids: CASSRGQGSNQPQHF.

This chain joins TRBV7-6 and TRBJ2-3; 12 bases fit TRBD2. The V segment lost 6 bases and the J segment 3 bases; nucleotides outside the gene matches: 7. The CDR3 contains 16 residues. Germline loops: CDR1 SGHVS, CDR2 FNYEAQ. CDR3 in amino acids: CASSPTSGSRTDTQYF. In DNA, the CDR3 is TGTGCCAGCAGTCCGACTAGCGGGAGTCGGACAGATACGCAGTATTTT.

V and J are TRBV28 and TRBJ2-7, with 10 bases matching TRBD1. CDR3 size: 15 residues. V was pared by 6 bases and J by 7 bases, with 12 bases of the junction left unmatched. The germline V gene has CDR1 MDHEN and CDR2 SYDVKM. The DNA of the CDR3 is TGTGCCAGCAGCGGGACAGGGGTTGGTGGGTGGGAGCAGTACTTC. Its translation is CASSGTGVGGWEQYF.

The chain's CDR3 is CASSQDGGYSNQPQHF. The DNA for the CDR3 is TGTGCCAGCAGCCAAGACGGGGGATATAGCAATCAGCCCCAGCATTTT. The chain recombines TRBV4-2 with TRBJ1-5; weak D call: TRBD1 (5 bases). The CDR3 covers 16 residues. The germline CDR1 and CDR2 sequences are LGHNA and YNFKEQ. V was clipped by 0 bases and J by 0 bases, with 9 bases between them.

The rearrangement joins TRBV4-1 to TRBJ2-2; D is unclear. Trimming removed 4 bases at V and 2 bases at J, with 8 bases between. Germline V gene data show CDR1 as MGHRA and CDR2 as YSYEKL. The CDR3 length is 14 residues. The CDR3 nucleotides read TGCGCCAGCAGCCTGACTGTTAACACCGGGGAGCTGTTTTTT. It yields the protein CASSLTVNTGELFF.

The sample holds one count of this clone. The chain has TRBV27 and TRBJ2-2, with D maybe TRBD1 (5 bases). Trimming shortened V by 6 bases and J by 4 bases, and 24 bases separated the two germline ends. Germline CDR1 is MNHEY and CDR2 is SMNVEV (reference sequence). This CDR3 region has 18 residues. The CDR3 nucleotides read TGTGCCAGCAGGAAACATGTCCGGGCAGGGAAGACCACCGGGGAGCTGTTTTTT. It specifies CASRKHVRAGKTTGELFF.

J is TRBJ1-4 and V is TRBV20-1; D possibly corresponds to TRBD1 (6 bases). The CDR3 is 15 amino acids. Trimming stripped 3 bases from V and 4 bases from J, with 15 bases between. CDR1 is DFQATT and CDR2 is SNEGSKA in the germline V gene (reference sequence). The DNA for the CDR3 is TGCAGTGCTAGTTCGGGGGGCTGGAGTAATGAAAAACTGTTTTTT. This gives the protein CSASSGGWSNEKLFF.

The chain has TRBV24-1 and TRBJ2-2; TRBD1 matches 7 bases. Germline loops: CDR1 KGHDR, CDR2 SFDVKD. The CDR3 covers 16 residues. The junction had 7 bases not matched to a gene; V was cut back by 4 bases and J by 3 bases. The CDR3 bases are TGTGCCACCAGTGACACAACAGGGGACCACACCGGGGAGCTGTTTTTT. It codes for CATSDTTGDHTGELFF.

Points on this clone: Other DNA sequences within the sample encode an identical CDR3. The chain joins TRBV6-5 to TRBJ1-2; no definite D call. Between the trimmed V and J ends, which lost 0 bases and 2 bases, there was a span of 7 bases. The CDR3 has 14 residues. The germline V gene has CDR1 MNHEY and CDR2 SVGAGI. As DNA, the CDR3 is TGTGCCAGCAGTTACTCGAGAGGGAACTATGGCTACACCTTC. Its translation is CASSYSRGNYGYTF.

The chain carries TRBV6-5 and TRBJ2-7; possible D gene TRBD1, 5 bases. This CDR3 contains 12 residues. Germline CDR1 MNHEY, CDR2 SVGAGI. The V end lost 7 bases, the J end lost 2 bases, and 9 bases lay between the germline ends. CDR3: CASNRQTYEQYF. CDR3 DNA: TGTGCCAGCAATAGACAGACCTACGAGCAGTACTTC.

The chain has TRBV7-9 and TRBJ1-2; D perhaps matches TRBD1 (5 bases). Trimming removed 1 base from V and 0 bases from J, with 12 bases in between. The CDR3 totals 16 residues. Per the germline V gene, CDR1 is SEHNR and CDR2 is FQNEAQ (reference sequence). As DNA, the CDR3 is TGTGCCAGCAGCTTAGGTTTGGGGGGTCCTAACTATGGCTACACCTTC. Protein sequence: CASSLGLGGPNYGYTF. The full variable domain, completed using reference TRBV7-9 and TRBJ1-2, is DTGVSQNPRHKITKRGQNVTFRCDPISEHNRLYWYRQTLGQGPEFLTYFQNEAQLEKSRLLSDRFSAERPKGSFSTLEIQRTEQGDSAMYLCASSLGLGGPNYGYTFGSGTRLTVV.

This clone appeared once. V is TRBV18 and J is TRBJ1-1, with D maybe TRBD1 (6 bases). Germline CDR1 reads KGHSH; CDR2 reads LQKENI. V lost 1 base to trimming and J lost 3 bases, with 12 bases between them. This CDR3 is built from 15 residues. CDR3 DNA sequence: TGTGCCAGCTCACCACTCGACAGGCCCCACACTGAAGCTTTCTTT. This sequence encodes CASSPLDRPHTEAFF.

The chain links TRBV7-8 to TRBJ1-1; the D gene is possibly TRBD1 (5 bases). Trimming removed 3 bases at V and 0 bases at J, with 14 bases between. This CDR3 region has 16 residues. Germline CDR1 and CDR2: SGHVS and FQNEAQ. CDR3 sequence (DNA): TGTGCCAGCAGCTTCATTGCGCGGGGGTTGAACACTGAAGCTTTCTTT. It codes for CASSFIARGLNTEAFF.

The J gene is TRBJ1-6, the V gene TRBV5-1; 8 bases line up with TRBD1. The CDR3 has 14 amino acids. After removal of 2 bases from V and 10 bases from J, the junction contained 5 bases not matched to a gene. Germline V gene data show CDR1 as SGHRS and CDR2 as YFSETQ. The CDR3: CASSFVTGDSPLHF. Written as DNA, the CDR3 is TGCGCCAGCAGCTTTGTGACAGGGGACTCACCCCTCCACTTT. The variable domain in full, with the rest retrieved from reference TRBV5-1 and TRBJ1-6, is KAGVTQTPRYLIKTRGQQVTLSCSPISGHRSVSWYQQTPGQGLQFLFEYFSETQRNKGNFPGRFSGRQFSNSRSEMNVSTLELGDSALYLCASSFVTGDSPLHFGNGTRLTVT.

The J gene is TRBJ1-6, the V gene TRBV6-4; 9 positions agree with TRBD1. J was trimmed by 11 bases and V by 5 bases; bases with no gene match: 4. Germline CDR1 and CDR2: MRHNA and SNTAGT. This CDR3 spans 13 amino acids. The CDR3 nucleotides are TGTGCCAGCAGTTGGGACAGGGAGGCACCCCTCCACTTT. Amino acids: CASSWDREAPLHF.

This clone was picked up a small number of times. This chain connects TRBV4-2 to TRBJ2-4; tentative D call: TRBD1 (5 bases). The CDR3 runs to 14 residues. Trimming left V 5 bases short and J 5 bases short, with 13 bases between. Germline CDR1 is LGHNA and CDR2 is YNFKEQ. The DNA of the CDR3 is TGTGCCAGCAGCGTGGCAGGGAAAGAAAACATTCAGTACTTC. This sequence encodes CASSVAGKENIQYF.

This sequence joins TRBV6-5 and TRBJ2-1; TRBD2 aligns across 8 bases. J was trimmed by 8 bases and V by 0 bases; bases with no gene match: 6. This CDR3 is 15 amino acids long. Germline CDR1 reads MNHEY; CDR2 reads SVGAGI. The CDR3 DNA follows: TGTGCCAGCAGTTACTCCGCCCGGGGGGGCTATGAGCAGTTCTTC. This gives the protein CASSYSARGGYEQFF.

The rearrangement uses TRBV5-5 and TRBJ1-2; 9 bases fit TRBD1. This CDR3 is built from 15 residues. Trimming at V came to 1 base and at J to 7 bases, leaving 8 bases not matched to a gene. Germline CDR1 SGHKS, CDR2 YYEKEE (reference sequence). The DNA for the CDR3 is TGTGCCAGCAGCTTGATCTGGGACAGGGTCGTTGGCTACACCTTC. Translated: CASSLIWDRVVGYTF.

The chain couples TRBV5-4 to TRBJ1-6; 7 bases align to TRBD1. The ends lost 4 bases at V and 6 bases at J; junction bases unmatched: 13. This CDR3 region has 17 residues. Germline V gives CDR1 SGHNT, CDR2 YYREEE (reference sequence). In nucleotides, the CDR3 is TGTGCCAGCAGCCCGTACCCCGCAGGGGGACTTAATTCACCCCTCCACTTT. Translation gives CASSPYPAGGLNSPLHF.

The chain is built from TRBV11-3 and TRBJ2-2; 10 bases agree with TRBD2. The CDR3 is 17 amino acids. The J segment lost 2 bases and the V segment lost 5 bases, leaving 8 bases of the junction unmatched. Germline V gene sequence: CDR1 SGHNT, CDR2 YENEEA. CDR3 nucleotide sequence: TGTGCCAGCAGCCCCTTAGCGGGGGGCTTAAACACCGGGGAGCTGTTTTTT. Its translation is CASSPLAGGLNTGELFF.

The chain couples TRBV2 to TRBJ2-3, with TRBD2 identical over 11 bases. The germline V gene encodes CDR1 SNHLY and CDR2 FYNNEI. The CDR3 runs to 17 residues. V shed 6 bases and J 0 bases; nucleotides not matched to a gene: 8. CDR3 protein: CASRGSGGAGSTDTQYF. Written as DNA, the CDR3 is TGTGCCAGCAGAGGTAGCGGGGGGGCCGGGAGCACAGATACGCAGTATTTT.

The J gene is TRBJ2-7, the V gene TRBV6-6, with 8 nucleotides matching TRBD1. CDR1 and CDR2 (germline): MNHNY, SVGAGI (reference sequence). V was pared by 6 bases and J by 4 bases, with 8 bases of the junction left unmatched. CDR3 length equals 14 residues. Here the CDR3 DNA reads TGTGCCAGCAGCCCTGGACAGGGAATATACGAGCAGTACTTC. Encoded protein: CASSPGQGIYEQYF.

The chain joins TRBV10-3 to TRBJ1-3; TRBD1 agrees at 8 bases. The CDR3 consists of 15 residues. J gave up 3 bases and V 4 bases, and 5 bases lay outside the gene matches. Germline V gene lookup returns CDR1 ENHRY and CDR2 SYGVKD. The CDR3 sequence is CAISVHGQGGNTIYF. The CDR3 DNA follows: TGTGCCATCAGTGTCCATGGACAGGGTGGAAACACCATATATTTT.

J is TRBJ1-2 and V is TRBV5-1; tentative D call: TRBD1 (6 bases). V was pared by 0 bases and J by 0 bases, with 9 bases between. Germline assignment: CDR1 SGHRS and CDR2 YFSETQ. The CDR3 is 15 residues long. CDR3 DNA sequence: TGCGCCAGCAGCTTGGAATCAGGGGCTAACTATGGCTACACCTTC. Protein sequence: CASSLESGANYGYTF.